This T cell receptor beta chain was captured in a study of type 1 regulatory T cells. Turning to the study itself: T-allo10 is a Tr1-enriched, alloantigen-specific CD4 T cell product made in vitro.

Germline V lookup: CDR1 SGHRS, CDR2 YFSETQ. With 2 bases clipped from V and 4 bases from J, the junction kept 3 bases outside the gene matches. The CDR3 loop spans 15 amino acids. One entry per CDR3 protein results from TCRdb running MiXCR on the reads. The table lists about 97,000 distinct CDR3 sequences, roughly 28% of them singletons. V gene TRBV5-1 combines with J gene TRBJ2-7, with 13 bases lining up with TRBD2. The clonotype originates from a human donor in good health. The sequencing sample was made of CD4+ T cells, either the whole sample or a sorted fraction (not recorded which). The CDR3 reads CASSFGLAGEYEQYF. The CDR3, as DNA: TGCGCCAGCAGCTTCGGACTAGCGGGAGAATACGAGCAGTACTTC.